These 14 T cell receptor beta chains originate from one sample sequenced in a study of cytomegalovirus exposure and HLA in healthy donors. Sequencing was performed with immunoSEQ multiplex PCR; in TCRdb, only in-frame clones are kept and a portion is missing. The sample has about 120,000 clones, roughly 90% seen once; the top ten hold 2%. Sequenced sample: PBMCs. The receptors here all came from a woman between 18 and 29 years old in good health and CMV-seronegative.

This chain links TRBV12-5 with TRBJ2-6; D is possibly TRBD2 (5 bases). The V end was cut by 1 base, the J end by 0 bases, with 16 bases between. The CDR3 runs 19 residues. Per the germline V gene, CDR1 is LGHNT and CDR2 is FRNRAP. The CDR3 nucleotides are TGTGCTAGTGGTTTGGCCCCTATGAGGGCCGACTCTGGGGCCAACGTCCTGACTTTC. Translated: CASGLAPMRADSGANVLTF. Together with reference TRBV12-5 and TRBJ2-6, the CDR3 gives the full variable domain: DARVTQTPRHKVTEMGQEVTMRCQPILGHNTVFWYRQTMMQGLELLAYFRNRAPLDDSGMPKDRFSAEMPDATLATLKIQPSEPRDSAVYFCASGLAPMRADSGANVLTFGAGSRLTVL.

The CDR3 DNA reads as TGTGCCAGCAGCTTAAGCCTAACCGAGCAGTACTTC. It encodes CASSLSLTEQYF. The chain recombines TRBV7-6 with TRBJ2-7, with D hard to call. The germline V gene has CDR1 SGHVS and CDR2 FNYEAQ. This CDR3 contains 12 residues. V lost 2 bases to trimming and J lost 6 bases, with 8 bases between them. The entire variable domain, with the rest obtained from reference TRBV7-6 and TRBJ2-7, is as follows: GAGVSQSPRYKVTKRGQDVALRCDPISGHVSLYWYRQALGQGPEFLTYFNYEAQQDKSGLPNDRFSAERPEGSISTLTIQRTEQRDSAMYRCASSLSLTEQYFGPGTRLTVT.

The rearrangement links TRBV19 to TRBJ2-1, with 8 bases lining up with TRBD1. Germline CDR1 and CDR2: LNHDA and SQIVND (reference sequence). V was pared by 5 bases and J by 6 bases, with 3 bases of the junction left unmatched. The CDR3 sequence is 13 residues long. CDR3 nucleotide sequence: TGTGCCAGTAGTCTTACAGGGGGCAATGAGCAGTTCTTC. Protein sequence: CASSLTGGNEQFF.

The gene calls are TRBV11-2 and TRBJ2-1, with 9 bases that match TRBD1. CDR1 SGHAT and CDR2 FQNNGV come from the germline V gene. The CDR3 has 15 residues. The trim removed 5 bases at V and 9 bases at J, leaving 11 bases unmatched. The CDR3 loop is CASSPGTGRSGEQFF. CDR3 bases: TGTGCCAGCAGCCCTGGGACAGGGAGATCGGGTGAGCAGTTCTTC.

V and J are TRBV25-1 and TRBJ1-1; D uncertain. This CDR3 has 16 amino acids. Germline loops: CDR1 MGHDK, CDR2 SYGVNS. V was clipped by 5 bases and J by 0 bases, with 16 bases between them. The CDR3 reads CASSSPWLRLNTEAFF. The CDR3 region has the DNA TGTGCCAGCAGTAGTCCGTGGTTACGGTTGAACACTGAAGCTTTCTTT.

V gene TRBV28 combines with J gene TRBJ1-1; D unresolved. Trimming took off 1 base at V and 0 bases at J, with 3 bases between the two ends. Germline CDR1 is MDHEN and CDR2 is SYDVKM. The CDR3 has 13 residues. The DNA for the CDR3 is TGTGCCAGCAGTTTATCAGTGAACACTGAAGCTTTCTTT. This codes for CASSLSVNTEAFF.

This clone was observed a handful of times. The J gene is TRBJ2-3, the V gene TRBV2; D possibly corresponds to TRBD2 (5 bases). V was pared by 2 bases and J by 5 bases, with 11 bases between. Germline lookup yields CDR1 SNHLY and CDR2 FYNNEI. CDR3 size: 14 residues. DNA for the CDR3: TGTGCCAGCAGTGAAAGTCTAGCAGGAGATACGCAGTATTTT. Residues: CASSESLAGDTQYF.

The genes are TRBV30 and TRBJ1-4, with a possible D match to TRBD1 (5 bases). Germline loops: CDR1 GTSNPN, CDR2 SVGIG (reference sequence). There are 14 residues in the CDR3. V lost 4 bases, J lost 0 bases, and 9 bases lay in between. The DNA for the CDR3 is TGTGCCTGGATCGACAGAGCAACTAATGAAAAACTGTTTTTT. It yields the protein CAWIDRATNEKLFF.

This CDR3 reads CASRRTGGFYGYTF. As DNA, the CDR3 is TGTGCCAGCAGGAGGACAGGGGGCTTCTATGGCTACACCTTC. The V and J genes are TRBV5-4 and TRBJ1-2, with 11 bases identical to TRBD1. This CDR3 has 14 amino acids. J gave up 4 bases and V 5 bases, and 4 bases lay outside the gene matches. Germline V CDR1 and CDR2: SGHNT, YYREEE (reference sequence). Filled out from reference TRBV5-4 and TRBJ1-2, the complete variable domain reads ETGVTQSPTHLIKTRGQQVTLRCSSQSGHNTVSWYQQALGQGPQFIFQYYREEENGRGNFPPRFSGLQFPNYSSELNVNALELDDSALYLCASRRTGGFYGYTFGSGTRLTVV.

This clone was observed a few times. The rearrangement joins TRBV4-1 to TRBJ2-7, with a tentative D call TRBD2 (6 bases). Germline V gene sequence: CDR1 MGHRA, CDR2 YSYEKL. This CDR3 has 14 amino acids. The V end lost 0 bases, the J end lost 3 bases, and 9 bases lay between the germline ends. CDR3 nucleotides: TGCGCCAGCAGCCAAGATGCGGGACGCTACGAGCAGTACTTC. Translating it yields CASSQDAGRYEQYF.

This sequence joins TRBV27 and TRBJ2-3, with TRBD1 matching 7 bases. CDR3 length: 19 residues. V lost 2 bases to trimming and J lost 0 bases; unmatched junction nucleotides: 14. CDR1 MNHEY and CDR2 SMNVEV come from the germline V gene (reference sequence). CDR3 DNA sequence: TGTGCCAGCAGTTTAAGGGCCAGCACAAGGGGGCTAAGCACAGATACGCAGTATTTT. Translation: CASSLRASTRGLSTDTQYF.

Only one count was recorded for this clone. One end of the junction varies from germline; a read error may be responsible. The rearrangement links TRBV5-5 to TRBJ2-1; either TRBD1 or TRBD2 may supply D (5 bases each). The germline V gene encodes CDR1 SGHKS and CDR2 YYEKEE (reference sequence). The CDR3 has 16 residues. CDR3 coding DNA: TGTGCCAGCAGTTTGGGGACGGGAACCTCTTACAATGAGCAGTTCTTC. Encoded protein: CASSLGTGTSYNEQFF.

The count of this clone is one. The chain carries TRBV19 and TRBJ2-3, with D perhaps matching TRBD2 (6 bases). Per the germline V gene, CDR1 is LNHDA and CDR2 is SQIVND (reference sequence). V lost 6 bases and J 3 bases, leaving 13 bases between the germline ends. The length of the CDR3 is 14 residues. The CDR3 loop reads CASRGLGHTDTQYF. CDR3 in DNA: TGTGCCAGTAGGGGACTGGGGCATACAGATACGCAGTATTTT. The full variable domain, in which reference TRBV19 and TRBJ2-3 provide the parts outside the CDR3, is DGGITQSPKYLFRKEGQNVTLSCEQNLNHDAMYWYRQDPGQGLRLIYYSQIVNDFQKGDIAEGYSVSREKKESFPLTVTSAQKNPTAFYLCASRGLGHTDTQYFGPGTRLTVL.

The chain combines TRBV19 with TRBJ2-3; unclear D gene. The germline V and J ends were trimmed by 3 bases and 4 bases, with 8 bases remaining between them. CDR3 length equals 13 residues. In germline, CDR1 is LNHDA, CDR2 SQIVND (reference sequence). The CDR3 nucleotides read TGTGCCAGTAGTATTGGTGGCCCAGATACGCAGTATTTT. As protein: CASSIGGPDTQYF.